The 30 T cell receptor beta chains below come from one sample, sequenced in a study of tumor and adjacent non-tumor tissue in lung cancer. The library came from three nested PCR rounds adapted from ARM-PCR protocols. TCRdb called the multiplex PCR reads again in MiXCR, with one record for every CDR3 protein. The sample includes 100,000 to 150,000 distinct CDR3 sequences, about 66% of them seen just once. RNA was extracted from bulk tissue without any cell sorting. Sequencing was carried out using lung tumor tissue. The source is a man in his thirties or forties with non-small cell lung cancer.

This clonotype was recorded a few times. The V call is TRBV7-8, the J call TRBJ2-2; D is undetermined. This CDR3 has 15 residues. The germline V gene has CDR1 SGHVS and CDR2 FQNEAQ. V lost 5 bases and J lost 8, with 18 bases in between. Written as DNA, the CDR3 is TGTGCCAGCAGCCAAGGTGTCCGACTGGGAGGGGAGCTGTTTTTT. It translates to CASSQGVRLGGELFF.

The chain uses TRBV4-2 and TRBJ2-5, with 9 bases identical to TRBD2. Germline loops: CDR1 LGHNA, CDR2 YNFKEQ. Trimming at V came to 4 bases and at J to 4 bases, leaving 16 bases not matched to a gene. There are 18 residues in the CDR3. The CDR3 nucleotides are TGTGCCAGCAGCCCTTCAGCCCTAGCGGGAACTTTAAGAGAGACCCAGTACTTC. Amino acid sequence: CASSPSALAGTLRETQYF.

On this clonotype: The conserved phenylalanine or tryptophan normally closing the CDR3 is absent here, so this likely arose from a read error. CDR3 sequence: CSALPTGGGELFL. CDR3 sequence (DNA): TGCAGTGCTTTACCTACGGGAGGGGGAGAACTGTTTCTT. The V and J genes are TRBV20-1 and TRBJ1-4, with a possible D match to TRBD1 (6 bases). Trimming removed 5 bases at V and 12 bases at J, with 19 bases between. This CDR3 has 13 residues. Looked up from germline, CDR1 is DFQATT and CDR2 is SNEGSKA (reference sequence).

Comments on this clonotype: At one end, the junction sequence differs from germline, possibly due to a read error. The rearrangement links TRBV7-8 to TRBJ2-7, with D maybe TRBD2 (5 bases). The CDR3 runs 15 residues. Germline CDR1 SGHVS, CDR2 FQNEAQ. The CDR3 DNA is TGTACCAGCAGCATGACGGGGTCGATGGGCCACGAGCAGTACTTC. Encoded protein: CTSSMTGSMGHEQYF.

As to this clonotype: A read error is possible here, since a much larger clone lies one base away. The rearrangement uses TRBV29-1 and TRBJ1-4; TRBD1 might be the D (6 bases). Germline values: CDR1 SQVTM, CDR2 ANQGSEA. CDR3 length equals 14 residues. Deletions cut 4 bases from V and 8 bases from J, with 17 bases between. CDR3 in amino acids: CSVAPRGAGEKLFF. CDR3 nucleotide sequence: TGCAGCGTTGCCCCACGGGGGGCGGGGGAAAAACTGTTTTTT. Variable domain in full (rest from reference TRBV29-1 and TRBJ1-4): SAVISQKPSRDICQRGTSLTIQCQVDSQVTMMFWYRQQPGQSLTLIATANQGSEATYESGFVIDKFPISRPNLTFSTLTVSNMSPEDSSIYLCSVAPRGAGEKLFFGSGTQLSVL.

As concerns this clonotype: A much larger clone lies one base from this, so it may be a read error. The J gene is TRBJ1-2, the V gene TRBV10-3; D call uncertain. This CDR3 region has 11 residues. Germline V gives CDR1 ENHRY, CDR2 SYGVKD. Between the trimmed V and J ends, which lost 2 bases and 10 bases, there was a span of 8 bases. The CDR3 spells CAISEGELYTF. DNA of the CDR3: TGTGCCATCAGTGAGGGGGAGCTCTACACCTTC.

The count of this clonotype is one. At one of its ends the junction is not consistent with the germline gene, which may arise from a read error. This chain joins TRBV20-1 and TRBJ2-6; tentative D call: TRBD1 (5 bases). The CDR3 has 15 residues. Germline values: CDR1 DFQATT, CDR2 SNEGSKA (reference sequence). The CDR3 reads CSARGRRSGANVPTF. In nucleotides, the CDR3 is TGCAGTGCTAGAGGTAGGCGTTCTGGGGCCAACGTCCCGACTTTC.

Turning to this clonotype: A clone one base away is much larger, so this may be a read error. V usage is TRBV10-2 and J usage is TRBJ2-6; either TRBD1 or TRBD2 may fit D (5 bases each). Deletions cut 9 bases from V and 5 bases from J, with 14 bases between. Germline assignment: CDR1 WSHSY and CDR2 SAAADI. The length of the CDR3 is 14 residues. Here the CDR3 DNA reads TGCGCCAGTCAGAAACGGGGCTGGGCCAACGTCCTGACTTTC. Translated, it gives CASQKRGWANVLTF.

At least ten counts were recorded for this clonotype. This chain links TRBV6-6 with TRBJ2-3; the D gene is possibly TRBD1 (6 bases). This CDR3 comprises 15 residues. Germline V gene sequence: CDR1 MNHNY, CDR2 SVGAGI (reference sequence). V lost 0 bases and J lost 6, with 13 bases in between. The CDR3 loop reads CASSYSGTQGDTQYF. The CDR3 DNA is TGTGCCAGCAGTTACTCGGGGACCCAGGGGGATACGCAGTATTTT.

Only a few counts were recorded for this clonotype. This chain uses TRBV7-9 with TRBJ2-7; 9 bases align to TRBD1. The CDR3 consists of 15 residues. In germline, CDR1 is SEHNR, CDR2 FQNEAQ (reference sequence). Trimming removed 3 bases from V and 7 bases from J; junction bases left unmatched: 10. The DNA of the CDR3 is TGTGCCAGCAGCTTTACGTTGGGACAGGGAAAAGAGCAGTACTTC. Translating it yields CASSFTLGQGKEQYF.

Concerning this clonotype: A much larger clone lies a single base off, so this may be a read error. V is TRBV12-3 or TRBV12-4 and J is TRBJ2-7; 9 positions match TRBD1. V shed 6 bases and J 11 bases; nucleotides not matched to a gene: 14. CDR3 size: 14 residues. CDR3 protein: CASSLDRGSQEEYF. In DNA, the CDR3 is TGTGCCAGCAGCCTCGACAGGGGGTCTCAAGAGGAGTACTTC.

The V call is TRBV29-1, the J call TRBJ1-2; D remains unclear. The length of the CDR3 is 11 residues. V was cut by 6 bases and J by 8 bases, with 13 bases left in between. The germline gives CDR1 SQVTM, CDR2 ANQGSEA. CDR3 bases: TGCAGCGTCCAGCTCGGCAACGGCTACACCTTC. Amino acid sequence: CSVQLGNGYTF.

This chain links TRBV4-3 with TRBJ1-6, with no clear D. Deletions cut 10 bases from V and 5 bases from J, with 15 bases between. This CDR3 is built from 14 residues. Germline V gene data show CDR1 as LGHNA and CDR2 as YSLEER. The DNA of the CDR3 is TGCGCCACCAACCAAGAAGTAGATAATTCACCCCTCCACTTT. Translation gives CATNQEVDNSPLHF.

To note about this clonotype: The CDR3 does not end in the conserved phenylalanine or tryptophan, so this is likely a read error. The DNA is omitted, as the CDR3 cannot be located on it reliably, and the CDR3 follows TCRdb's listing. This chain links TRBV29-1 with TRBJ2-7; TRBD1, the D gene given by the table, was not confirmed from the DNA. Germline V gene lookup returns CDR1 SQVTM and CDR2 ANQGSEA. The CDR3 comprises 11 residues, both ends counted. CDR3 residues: CSVRQGGERYS.

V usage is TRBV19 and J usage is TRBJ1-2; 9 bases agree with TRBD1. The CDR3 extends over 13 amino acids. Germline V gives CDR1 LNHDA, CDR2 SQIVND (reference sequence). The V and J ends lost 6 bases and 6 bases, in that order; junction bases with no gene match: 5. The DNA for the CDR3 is TGTGCCAGTAGCGGACAGGGGTTGCATGGCTACACCTTC. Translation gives CASSGQGLHGYTF.

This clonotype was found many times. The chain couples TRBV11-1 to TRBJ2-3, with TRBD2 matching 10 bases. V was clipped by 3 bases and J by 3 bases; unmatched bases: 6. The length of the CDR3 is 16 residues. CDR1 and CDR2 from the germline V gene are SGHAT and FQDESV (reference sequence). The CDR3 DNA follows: TGTGCCAGCAGCTTTGGGACTAGCGCGTCGACAGATACGCAGTATTTT. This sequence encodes CASSFGTSASTDTQYF.

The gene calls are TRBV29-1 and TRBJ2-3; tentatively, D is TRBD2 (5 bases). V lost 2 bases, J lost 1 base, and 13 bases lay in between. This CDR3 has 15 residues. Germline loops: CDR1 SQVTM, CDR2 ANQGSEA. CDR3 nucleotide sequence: TGCAGCGTTGAAACACCCTACGGGGGCACAGATACGCAGTATTTT. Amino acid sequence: CSVETPYGGTDTQYF.

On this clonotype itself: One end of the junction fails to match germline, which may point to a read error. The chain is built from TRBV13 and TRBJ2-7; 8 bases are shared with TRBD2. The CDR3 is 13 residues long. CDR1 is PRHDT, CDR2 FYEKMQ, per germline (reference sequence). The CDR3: CASIRGLAHEQYF. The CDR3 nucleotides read TGTGCCAGCATCCGAGGACTAGCCCACGAGCAATACTTC.

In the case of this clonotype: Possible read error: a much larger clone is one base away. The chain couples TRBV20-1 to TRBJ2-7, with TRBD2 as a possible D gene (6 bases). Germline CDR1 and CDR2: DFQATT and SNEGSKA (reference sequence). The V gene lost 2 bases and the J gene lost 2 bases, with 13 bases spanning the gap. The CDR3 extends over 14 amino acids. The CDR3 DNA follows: TGCAGTGCTAGACTGGGACTGAAAACCTACGAGCAGTACTTC. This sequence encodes CSARLGLKTYEQYF.

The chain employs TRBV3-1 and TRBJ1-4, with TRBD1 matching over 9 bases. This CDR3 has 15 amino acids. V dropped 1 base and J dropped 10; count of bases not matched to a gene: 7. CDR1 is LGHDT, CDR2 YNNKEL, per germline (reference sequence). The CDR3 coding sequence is TGTGCCAGCAGCCAAGCTGGGACAGGGTCGGCAAAACTGTTTTTT. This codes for CASSQAGTGSAKLFF.

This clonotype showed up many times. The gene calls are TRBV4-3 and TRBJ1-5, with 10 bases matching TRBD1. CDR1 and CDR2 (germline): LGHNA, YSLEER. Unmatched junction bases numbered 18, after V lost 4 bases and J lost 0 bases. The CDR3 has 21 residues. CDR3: CASSPRTHRGTGDYSNQPQHF. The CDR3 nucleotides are TGCGCCAGCAGCCCGAGAACCCATCGTGGGACAGGGGATTATAGCAATCAGCCCCAGCATTTT.

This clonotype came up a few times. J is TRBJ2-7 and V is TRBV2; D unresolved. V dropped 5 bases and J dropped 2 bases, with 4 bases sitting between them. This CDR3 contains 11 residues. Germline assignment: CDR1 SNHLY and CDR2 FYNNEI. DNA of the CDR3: TGTGCCAGCAGTATGCCCTACGAGCAGTACTTC. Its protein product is CASSMPYEQYF.

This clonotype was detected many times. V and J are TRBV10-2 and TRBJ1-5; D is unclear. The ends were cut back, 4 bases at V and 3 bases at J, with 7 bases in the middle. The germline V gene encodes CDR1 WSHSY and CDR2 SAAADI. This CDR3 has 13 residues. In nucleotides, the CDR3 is TGCGCCAGCAGTGTTCAGTCCAATCAGCCCCAGCATTTT. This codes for CASSVQSNQPQHF.

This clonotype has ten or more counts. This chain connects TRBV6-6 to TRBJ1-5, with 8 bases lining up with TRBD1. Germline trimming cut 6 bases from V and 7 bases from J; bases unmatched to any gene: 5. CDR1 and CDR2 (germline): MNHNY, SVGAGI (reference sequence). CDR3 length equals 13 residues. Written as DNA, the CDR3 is TGTGCCAGCAGCCAGGGGGCGGGGCAGCCCCAGCATTTT. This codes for CASSQGAGQPQHF.

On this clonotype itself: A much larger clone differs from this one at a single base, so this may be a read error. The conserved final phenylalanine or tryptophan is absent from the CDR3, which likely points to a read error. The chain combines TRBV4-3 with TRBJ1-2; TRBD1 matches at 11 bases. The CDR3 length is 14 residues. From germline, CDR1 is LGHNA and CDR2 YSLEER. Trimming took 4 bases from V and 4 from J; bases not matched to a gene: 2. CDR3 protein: CASSPGQGAYGYTL. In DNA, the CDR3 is TGCGCCAGCAGCCCCGGACAGGGGGCCTATGGCTACACCTTA.

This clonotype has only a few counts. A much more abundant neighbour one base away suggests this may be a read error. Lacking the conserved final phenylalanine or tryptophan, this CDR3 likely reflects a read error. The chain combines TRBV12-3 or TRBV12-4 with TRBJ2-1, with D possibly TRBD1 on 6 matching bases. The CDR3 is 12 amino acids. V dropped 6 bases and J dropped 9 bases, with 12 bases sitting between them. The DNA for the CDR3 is TGTGCCAGCAGAAACAGGGCGACTGAGCAGTTCTTA. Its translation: CASRNRATEQFL.

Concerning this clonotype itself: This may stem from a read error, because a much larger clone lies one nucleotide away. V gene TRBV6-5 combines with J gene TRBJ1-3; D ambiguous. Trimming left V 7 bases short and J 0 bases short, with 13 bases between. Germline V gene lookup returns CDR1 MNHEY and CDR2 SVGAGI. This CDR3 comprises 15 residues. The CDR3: CASTTRLGSGNTIYF. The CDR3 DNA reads TGTGCCAGCACGACAAGGCTGGGCTCTGGAAACACCATATATTTT.

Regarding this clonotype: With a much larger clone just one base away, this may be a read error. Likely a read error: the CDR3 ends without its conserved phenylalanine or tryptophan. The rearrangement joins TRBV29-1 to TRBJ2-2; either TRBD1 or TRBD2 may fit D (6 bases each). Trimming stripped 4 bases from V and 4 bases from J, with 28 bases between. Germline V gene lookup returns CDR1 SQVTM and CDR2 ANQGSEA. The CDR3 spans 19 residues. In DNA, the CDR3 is TGCAGCGTTGCAGGACCCTTAAGATCGGGGGCCTCCGTCACCGGGGAGCTGTTTTCT. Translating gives CSVAGPLRSGASVTGELFS.

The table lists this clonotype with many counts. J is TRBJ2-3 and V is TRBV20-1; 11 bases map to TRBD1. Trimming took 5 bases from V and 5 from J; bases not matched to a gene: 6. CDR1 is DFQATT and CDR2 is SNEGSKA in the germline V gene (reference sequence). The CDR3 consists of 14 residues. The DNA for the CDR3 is TGCAGTGCTTCCGGACAGGGGGCCGTAGATACGCAGTATTTT. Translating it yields CSASGQGAVDTQYF.

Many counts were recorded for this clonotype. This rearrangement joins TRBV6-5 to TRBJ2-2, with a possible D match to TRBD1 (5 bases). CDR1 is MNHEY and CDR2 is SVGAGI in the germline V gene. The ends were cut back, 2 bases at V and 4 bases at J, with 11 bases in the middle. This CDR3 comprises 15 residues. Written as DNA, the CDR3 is TGTGCCAGCAGTTACGTAGGGGTCTCCACCGGGGAGCTGTTTTTT. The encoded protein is CASSYVGVSTGELFF.